These T cell receptor beta chains were read from a single sample in a study of shared clonotypes between healthy human individuals. Profiled with immunoSEQ multiplex PCR; TCRdb holds only in-frame clones, not every one. The table lists about 1.1 million clones, 60% to 85% of them singletons. Sequencing was performed on memory CD4+ T cells from PBMCs. All receptors derive from a young man in good health. Some clones in this sample may be carry-over from other donors' samples. The CDR3 runs from the conserved cysteine through the conserved F or W. Each record gives: J gene, clone size, V gene, CDR3 protein. For some rows the clone size is stated as once, few or many, or as a class when expanded; others skip it.

j_call: TRBJ1-2; clone_size: NA; v_call: TRBV4-2; cdr3_aa: CASSYRENYGYTF
j_call: TRBJ2-1; clone_size: NA; v_call: TRBV9; cdr3_aa: CASSVGGASSYNEQFF
j_call: TRBJ2-1; clone_size: NA; v_call: TRBV13; cdr3_aa: CASSLIRDPGTSGLSSYNEQFF
j_call: TRBJ2-5; clone_size: NA; v_call: TRBV29-1; cdr3_aa: CSVERTAETQYF
j_call: TRBJ2-3; clone_size: NA; v_call: TRBV4-1; cdr3_aa: CASNQRGYSTDTQYF
j_call: TRBJ2-1; clone_size: NA; v_call: TRBV5-4; cdr3_aa: CASSISTSGRGNEQFF
j_call: TRBJ1-5; clone_size: once; v_call: TRBV29-1; cdr3_aa: CSVGDTDQPQHF
j_call: TRBJ2-3; clone_size: NA; v_call: TRBV5-1; cdr3_aa: CASSLLSGQITDTQYF
j_call: TRBJ2-1; clone_size: NA; v_call: TRBV5-1; cdr3_aa: CASSPGGTYNEQFF
j_call: TRBJ1-2; clone_size: NA; v_call: TRBV14; cdr3_aa: CASSQEDDRGPLYGYTF
j_call: TRBJ2-3; clone_size: many; v_call: TRBV5-8; cdr3_aa: CASSLDGVDTQYF